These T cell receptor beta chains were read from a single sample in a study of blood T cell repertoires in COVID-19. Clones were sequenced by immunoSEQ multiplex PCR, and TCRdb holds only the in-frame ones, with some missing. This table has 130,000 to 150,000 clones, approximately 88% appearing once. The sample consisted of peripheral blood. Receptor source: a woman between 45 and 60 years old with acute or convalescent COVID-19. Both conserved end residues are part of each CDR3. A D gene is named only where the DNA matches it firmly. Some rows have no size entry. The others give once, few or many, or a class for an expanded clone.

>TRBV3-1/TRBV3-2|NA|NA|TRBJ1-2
CASSQIASWGSGYTF
TGTGCCAGCAGCCAGATAGCTTCGTGGGGCTCTGGCTACACCTTC
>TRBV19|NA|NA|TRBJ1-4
CASRATELATNEKLFF
TGTGCCAGTAGAGCAACAGAACTTGCAACTAATGAAAAACTGTTTTTT
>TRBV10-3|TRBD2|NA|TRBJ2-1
CAIRATSGSYNEQFF
TGTGCCATCAGAGCGACTAGCGGGTCCTACAATGAGCAGTTCTTC
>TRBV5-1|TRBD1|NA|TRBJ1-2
CASSLAPGQGGYGYTF
TGCGCCAGCAGCTTGGCTCCGGGACAGGGAGGGTATGGCTACACCTTC
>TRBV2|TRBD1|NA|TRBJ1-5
CASSGTGGDQPQHF
TGTGCCAGCAGTGGGACAGGGGGCGACCAGCCCCAGCATTTT
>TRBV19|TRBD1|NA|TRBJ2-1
CASSIGQGLNEQFF
TGTGCCAGTAGTATAGGACAGGGGTTGAATGAGCAGTTCTTC
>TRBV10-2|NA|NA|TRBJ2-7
CASSEPGTVPLAGYEQYF
TGCGCCAGCAGTGAGCCCGGGACAGTTCCGCTAGCGGGCTACGAGCAGTACTTC
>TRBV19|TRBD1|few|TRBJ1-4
CASSIGDRARREKLFF
TGTGCCAGTAGTATAGGGGACAGGGCGCGACGGGAAAAACTGTTTTTT
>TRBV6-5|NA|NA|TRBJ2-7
CASTEEASDSYEQYF
TGTGCCAGCACCGAGGAGGCTAGCGATTCCTACGAGCAGTACTTC
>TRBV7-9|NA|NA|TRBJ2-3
CASSLGRLTDTDTQYF
TGTGCCAGCAGCTTAGGGAGGCTCACAGACACAGATACGCAGTATTTT
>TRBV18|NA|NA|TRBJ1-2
CASSPAGSRRGYTF
TGTGCCAGCTCACCCGCCGGGTCGCGGCGGGGCTACACCTTC
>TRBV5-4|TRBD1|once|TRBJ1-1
CASSLQGDTEAFF
TGTGCCAGCAGCTTGCAGGGGGACACTGAAGCTTTCTTT
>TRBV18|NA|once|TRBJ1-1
CASSPPSGGGHTEAFF
TGTGCCAGCTCACCCCCATCGGGCGGAGGGCACACTGAAGCTTTCTTT
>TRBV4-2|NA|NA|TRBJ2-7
CASSQKTGFSSYEQYF
TGTGCCAGCAGCCAAAAGACAGGTTTCAGCTCCTACGAGCAGTACTTC
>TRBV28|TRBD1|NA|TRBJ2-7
CASSFSPTRDREYYEQYF
TGTGCCAGCAGTTTCTCCCCTACCCGGGACAGGGAATATTACGAGCAGTACTTC
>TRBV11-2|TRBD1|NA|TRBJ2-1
CASSSRGGTGPYNEQFF
TGTGCCAGCAGCTCGAGAGGGGGGACAGGGCCCTACAATGAGCAGTTCTTC
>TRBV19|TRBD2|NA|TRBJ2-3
CASSTRLAGDADTQYF
TGTGCCAGTAGTACGAGACTAGCGGGAGACGCAGATACGCAGTATTTT